Here is one TCR beta chain with its context. The antigen is undetermined. The data were obtained in a study of T cell responses to AZD1222 COVID-19 vaccine. The repertoire was sequenced with immunoSEQ multiplex PCR; TCRdb's copy has only in-frame clones and lacks some. The table records 87,000 or so clones, nearly 90% of them present only once. Findings and caveats of the study: Spike was spanned by vaccine-associated CD4 TCRs, which were dominant at 160-218 and 743-854. A mostly white British donor set with more females was recruited, and clonal diversity was possibly underestimated.

Looked up from germline, CDR1 is ENHRY and CDR2 is SYGVKD. V shed 2 bases and J 2 bases; nucleotides not matched to a gene: 3. The CDR3 loop spans 16 amino acids. This sequence joins TRBV10-3 and TRBJ1-5; 10 bases map to TRBD1. The origin of this receptor is an adult in good health. This material consisted of peripheral blood, taken on day 0 of AZD1222 vaccination. The CDR3 coding sequence is TGTGCCATCAGTGAGACCGGGACAGGGGGCAATCAGCCCCAGCATTTT. Protein product: CAISETGTGGNQPQHF.